This TCR beta chain came from a study of T cell repertoires in ileal Crohn's disease. The CDR3 is 14 amino acids. Trimming shortened V by 4 bases and J by 4 bases, and 13 bases separated the two germline ends. The V gene's germline CDR1 is MNHEY and CDR2 SVGAGI. This clone has more than one count but fewer than ten. The protocol was immunoSEQ multiplex PCR, while the TCRdb copy is restricted to in-frame clones and leaves out a portion. The table records approximately 15,000 clones, around 78% of them present only once. Time point here: neoterminal ileum biopsy at postoperative endoscopy, about 6 months after surgery.

Input material: ileal tissue. The chain links TRBV6-5 to TRBJ2-5; D possibly corresponds to TRBD2 (6 bases). The source of this sequence is an adult with Crohn's disease. The chain's CDR3 is CASSSTRLRETQYF. The DNA for the CDR3 is TGTGCCAGCAGTTCGACTAGACTACGAGAGACCCAGTACTTC.